Each of the 17 T cell receptor beta chains below was sequenced from the same sample in a study of neurological immune-mediated disorders. One entry per CDR3 protein results from TCRdb running MiXCR on the 5' RACE reads. The sample lists more than 75,000 distinct CDR3 sequences, 3% to 4% occurring once. The sequenced material came from PBMCs. These receptors were collected from a woman aged 45 to 65 with multiple sclerosis.

The table lists this clonotype with many counts. The chain employs TRBV4-1 and TRBJ2-3; D is tentatively TRBD1 or TRBD2 (6 bases each). Per the germline V gene, CDR1 is MGHRA and CDR2 is YSYEKL. This CDR3 spans 16 amino acids. Trimming removed 1 base at V and 1 base at J, with 12 bases between. The CDR3 reads CASSQVGGPGTDTQYF. CDR3 sequence (DNA): TGCGCCAGCAGCCAAGTGGGGGGCCCAGGCACAGATACGCAGTATTTT.

This clonotype was detected a few times. CDR3 in amino acids: CASFGDYNYGYTF. The CDR3 DNA sequence: TGTGCCAGCTTTGGTGACTATAACTATGGCTACACCTTC. V is TRBV6-2 or TRBV6-3 and J is TRBJ1-2; D is unresolved. There are 13 residues in the CDR3. Germline CDR1 is MNHEY and CDR2 is SVGEGT. Trimming took 8 bases from V and 1 from J, leaving 11 bases between them.

This clonotype was counted at least ten times. The chain recombines TRBV15 with TRBJ2-5; D remains unclear. The CDR3 sequence is 13 residues long. Looked up from germline, CDR1 is LNHNV and CDR2 is YYDKDF (reference sequence). The germline V and J ends were trimmed by 4 bases and 5 bases, with 11 bases remaining between them. CDR3 coding DNA: TGTGCCACCAGCACAGGCGTCCGCGAGACCCAGTACTTC. Its translation is CATSTGVRETQYF.

This chain connects TRBV4-1 to TRBJ2-1; 11 nucleotides match TRBD2. The germline gives CDR1 MGHRA, CDR2 YSYEKL. This CDR3 spans 17 amino acids. The V gene end was trimmed by 2 bases and the J gene end by 4 bases; junction bases not matched to a gene: 7. The CDR3 spells CASSQSRLAGLYNEQFF. CDR3 DNA: TGCGCCAGCAGCCAAAGCCGACTAGCGGGGTTATACAATGAGCAGTTCTTC.

This clonotype has at least ten counts. The rearrangement links TRBV7-8 to TRBJ1-6; weak D call: TRBD1 (5 bases). Trimming took off 4 bases at V and 0 bases at J, with 16 bases between the two ends. CDR1 is SGHVS, CDR2 FQNEAQ, per germline. The CDR3 has 18 amino acids. The CDR3 nucleotides read TGTGCCAGCAGCTCCCCCCGGGACCGAAGCTCCTATAATTCACCCCTCCACTTT. Its translation is CASSSPRDRSSYNSPLHF. Supplemented by reference TRBV7-8 and TRBJ1-6, the full variable domain reads GAGVSQSPRYKVAKRGQDVALRCDPISGHVSLFWYQQALGQGPEFLTYFQNEAQLDKSGLPSDRFFAERPEGSVSTLKIQRTQQEDSAVYLCASSSPRDRSSYNSPLHFGNGTRLTVT.

This clonotype was counted many times. J is TRBJ2-3 and V is TRBV6-2 or TRBV6-3, with D perhaps TRBD1 or TRBD2 (6 bases each). The V gene's germline CDR1 is MNHEY and CDR2 SVGEGT. This CDR3 is 14 amino acids long. The germline V and J ends were trimmed by 2 bases and 2 bases, with 8 bases remaining between them. CDR3 protein: CASSYRGPTDTQYF. CDR3 in DNA: TGTGCCAGCAGTTACCGGGGGCCCACAGATACGCAGTATTTT.

This clonotype was recorded at least ten times. The chain employs TRBV5-6 and TRBJ2-5; D gene ambiguous. V lost 1 base and J 2 bases, leaving 15 bases between the germline ends. This CDR3 has 16 amino acids. Germline CDR1 is SGHDT and CDR2 is YYEEEE. CDR3 nucleotide sequence: TGTGCCAGCAGCTTGAGCCTAATGCTGATTCAAGAGACCCAGTACTTC. Residues: CASSLSLMLIQETQYF.

This clonotype was seen at least ten times. This chain uses TRBV12-3 or TRBV12-4 with TRBJ1-3; D gene ambiguous. V was clipped by 2 bases and J by 7 bases, with 9 bases between them. This CDR3 has 13 amino acids. The CDR3 protein is CASSLPPWNTIYF. The DNA for the CDR3 is TGTGCCAGCAGTTTACCCCCTTGGAACACCATATATTTT.

This clonotype was detected ten times or more. The rearrangement uses TRBV28 and TRBJ1-2, with 9 bases lining up with TRBD1. This CDR3 is built from 15 residues. Trimming cost V 6 bases and J 8 bases; bases outside gene matches: 13. Germline V gene lookup returns CDR1 MDHEN and CDR2 SYDVKM. For the CDR3, the DNA is TGTGCCAGCAGCTGGGGACAGGGTGCGGTCAGCGGCTACACCTTC. Amino acid sequence: CASSWGQGAVSGYTF.

This clonotype was counted at least ten times. The J gene is TRBJ2-5, the V gene TRBV7-6; D unclear. The V gene's germline CDR1 is SGHVS and CDR2 FNYEAQ. This CDR3 has 14 amino acids. The V gene lost 6 bases and the J gene lost 0 bases, with 11 bases spanning the gap. In DNA, the CDR3 is TGTGCCAGCAGTTCCGGACCCGACCAAGAGACCCAGTACTTC. This sequence encodes CASSSGPDQETQYF.

This clonotype was counted at least ten times. This chain links TRBV12-3 or TRBV12-4 with TRBJ2-4; D unclear. The CDR3 is made up of 13 amino acids. The germline V and J ends were trimmed by 3 bases and 4 bases, with 7 bases remaining between them. The DNA of the CDR3 is TGTGCCAGCAGTTTTGACGGAAAAAACATTCAGTACTTC. This codes for CASSFDGKNIQYF.

This clonotype was seen repeatedly, ten times or more. This chain links TRBV18 with TRBJ2-1; D possibly matches TRBD1 or TRBD2 (5 bases each). The V end was cut by 6 bases, the J end by 0 bases, with 12 bases between. The CDR3 sequence is 15 residues long. Germline V gives CDR1 KGHSH, CDR2 LQKENI. The CDR3: CASSTGRSSYNEQFF. DNA of the CDR3: TGTGCCAGCTCGACGGGGCGAAGCTCCTACAATGAGCAGTTCTTC.

In its sample, this clonotype was seen many times. V usage is TRBV20-1 and J usage is TRBJ2-2; 10 bases match TRBD2. CDR1 is DFQATT and CDR2 is SNEGSKA in the germline V gene (reference sequence). The CDR3 consists of 16 residues. After removal of 3 bases from V and 1 base from J, the junction contained 5 bases not matched to a gene. The CDR3 sequence is CSASIAGGKNTGELFF. The CDR3, as DNA: TGCAGTGCTAGTATAGCGGGGGGAAAGAACACCGGGGAGCTGTTTTTT.

This clonotype was found many times. This chain uses TRBV5-1 with TRBJ1-4; no firm D call. Germline lookup yields CDR1 SGHRS and CDR2 YFSETQ. The CDR3 totals 13 residues. Trimming removed 0 bases from V and 7 bases from J, with 7 bases in between. CDR3 sequence (DNA): TGCGCCAGCAGCTTGGGGATGGTTGAAAAACTGTTTTTT. Translated, it gives CASSLGMVEKLFF. Full variable domain (rest looked up from reference TRBV5-1 and TRBJ1-4): KAGVTQTPRYLIKTRGQQVTLSCSPISGHRSVSWYQQTPGQGLQFLFEYFSETQRNKGNFPGRFSGRQFSNSRSEMNVSTLELGDSALYLCASSLGMVEKLFFGSGTQLSVL.

This clonotype was counted ten times or more. The V and J genes are TRBV7-9 and TRBJ2-7; D gene ambiguous. The CDR3 is made up of 12 amino acids. CDR1 SEHNR and CDR2 FQNEAQ come from the germline V gene (reference sequence). V gave up 4 bases and J gave up 4 bases, with 8 bases separating them. The CDR3, as DNA: TGTGCCAGCAGCTCTCTCCAGTACGAGCAGTACTTC. This gives the protein CASSSLQYEQYF.

This clonotype was counted many times. CDR3 loop: CATAFQLGNEKLFF. CDR3 bases: TGTGCCACCGCTTTTCAACTGGGTAATGAAAAACTGTTTTTT. The V and J genes are TRBV15 and TRBJ1-4; D is undetermined. The CDR3 is 14 amino acids. Trimming took 8 bases from V and 4 from J, leaving 14 bases between them. CDR1 is LNHNV, CDR2 YYDKDF, per germline (reference sequence).

This clonotype showed up many times. The chain uses TRBV5-6 and TRBJ2-1, with unresolved D. With 1 base removed from V and 0 bases from J, the gap between germline ends came to 5 bases. CDR3 size: 14 residues. Germline assignment: CDR1 SGHDT and CDR2 YYEEEE. The CDR3 DNA sequence: TGTGCCAGCAGCTTGATCAACTCCTACAATGAGCAGTTCTTC. As protein: CASSLINSYNEQFF.